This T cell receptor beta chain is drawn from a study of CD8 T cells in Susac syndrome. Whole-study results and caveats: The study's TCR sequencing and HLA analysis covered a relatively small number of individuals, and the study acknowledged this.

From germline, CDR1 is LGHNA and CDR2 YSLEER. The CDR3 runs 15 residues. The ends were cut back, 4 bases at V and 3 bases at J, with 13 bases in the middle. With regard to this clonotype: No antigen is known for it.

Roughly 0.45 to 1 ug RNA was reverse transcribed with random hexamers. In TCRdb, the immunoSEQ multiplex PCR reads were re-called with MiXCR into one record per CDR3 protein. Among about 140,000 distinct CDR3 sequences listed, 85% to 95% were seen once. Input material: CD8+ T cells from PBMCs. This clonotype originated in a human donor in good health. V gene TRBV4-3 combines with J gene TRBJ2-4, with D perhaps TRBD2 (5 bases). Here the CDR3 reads CASSRGSSGKNIQYF. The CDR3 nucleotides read TGCGCCAGCAGCCGAGGGAGTTCGGGCAAAAACATTCAGTACTTC.